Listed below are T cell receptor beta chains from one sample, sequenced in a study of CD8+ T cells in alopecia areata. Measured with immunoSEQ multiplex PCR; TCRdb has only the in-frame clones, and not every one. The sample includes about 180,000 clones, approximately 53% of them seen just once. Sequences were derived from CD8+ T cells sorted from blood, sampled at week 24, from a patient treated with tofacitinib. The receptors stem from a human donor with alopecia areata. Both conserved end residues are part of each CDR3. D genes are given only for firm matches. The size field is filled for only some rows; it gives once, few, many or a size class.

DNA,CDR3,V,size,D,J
TGTGCCAGTAGTAGTTTCACGACAGCTGAAGCTTTCTTT,CASSSFTTAEAFF,TRBV19,.,.,TRBJ1-1
TGTGCCTGGAGTGTCAACCCCACAGGGGTCGGCTACACCTTC,CAWSVNPTGVGYTF,TRBV30,.,TRBD1,TRBJ1-2
TGCGCCAGCAGCCCTACGACAGGGACAAGTCAGCCCCAGCATTTT,CASSPTTGTSQPQHF,TRBV4-3,.,TRBD1,TRBJ1-5
TGTGCCAGTAGTATAGCGGCGGAAAATCAGCCCCAGCATTTT,CASSIAAENQPQHF,TRBV19,few,.,TRBJ1-5
TGTGCCAGCAGCTTGGGGGACGGTGAAGCTTTCTTT,CASSLGDGEAFF,TRBV9,.,.,TRBJ1-1
TGTGCCAGCAGCTTAGACCCGGGTTTGGAGACCCAGTACTTC,CASSLDPGLETQYF,TRBV7-2,.,.,TRBJ2-5
TGTGCCAGCAGCTTAGGGGGCCGGGGTGAAAAACTGTTTTTT,CASSLGGRGEKLFF,TRBV7-8,few,.,TRBJ1-4
TGCAGCGTGAGGGGTCCCGAGGATAGTCTAGATACGCAGTATTTT,CSVRGPEDSLDTQYF,TRBV29-1,.,.,TRBJ2-3
TGTGCCAGCAGCGTAGGGGGACAGGGTACCCAAGAGACCCAGTACTTC,CASSVGGQGTQETQYF,TRBV9,.,TRBD1,TRBJ2-5
TGCAGCGTCCGGGACAGGGGTTTTGGGGACGAGCAGTACTTC,CSVRDRGFGDEQYF,TRBV29-1,few,TRBD1,TRBJ2-7
TGCAGCGGGGATCTTGGGGTTTACACAGATACGCAGTATTTT,CSGDLGVYTDTQYF,TRBV29-1,.,.,TRBJ2-3
TGTGCCAGCAGGAATGACGGGACAGGGAACACTGAAGCTTTCTTT,CASRNDGTGNTEAFF,TRBV7-9,few,TRBD1,TRBJ1-1
TGCGCCAGCAGCTTGACACAGGGTCTTGGTGAAAAACTGTTTTTT,CASSLTQGLGEKLFF,TRBV5-1,.,.,TRBJ1-4
TGTGCCAGCAGCCAAGATCCAGGGGCCCTTAGGAATGAGCAGTTCTTC,CASSQDPGALRNEQFF,TRBV14,.,.,TRBJ2-1
TGTGCCAGCAGCTTCTTAGGGGGCAGGGACAATGAGCAGTTCTTC,CASSFLGGRDNEQFF,TRBV13,.,TRBD1,TRBJ2-1
TGTGCCAGCAGCTTGGGGGACAGCCAAGAGACCCAGTACTTC,CASSLGDSQETQYF,TRBV5-6,.,TRBD1,TRBJ2-5
TGTGCCAGCAGTAAAACTCGGACAGGGGGGTTGTTGGAGACCCAGTACTTC,CASSKTRTGGLLETQYF,TRBV27,.,TRBD1,TRBJ2-5
TGTGCTAGTGGTTTTCAGGGCGCTAACTATGGCTACACCTTC,CASGFQGANYGYTF,TRBV12-5,.,.,TRBJ1-2
TGTGCCAGCAGTCCAATCAGGGTTAGCACAGATACGCAGTATTTT,CASSPIRVSTDTQYF,TRBV2,.,.,TRBJ2-3
TGTGCCACTACCGGGACTAGCATTTCCACAGATACGCAGTATTTT,CATTGTSISTDTQYF,TRBV15,.,TRBD2,TRBJ2-3
TGCAGCGTTGAAGCCGGGGAGCTGTTTTTT,CSVEAGELFF,TRBV29-1,.,.,TRBJ2-2
TGCGCCAGCAGCCACCCCGGGGGTGAAGCTTTCTTT,CASSHPGGEAFF,TRBV4-3,.,.,TRBJ1-1
TGTGCCAGCAGCCCCCGTGACTCCACAGATACGCAGTATTTT,CASSPRDSTDTQYF,TRBV9,once,.,TRBJ2-3
TGTGCCTGGAGTGGGCGGACAGGGTACTACAATGAGCAGTTCTTC,CAWSGRTGYYNEQFF,TRBV30,.,TRBD1,TRBJ2-1
TGCAGCGTTGAAGATATTCCCGGGACAGGGGAGAGGCTAGACTATGGCTACACCTTC,CSVEDIPGTGERLDYGYTF,TRBV29-1,few,TRBD1,TRBJ1-2
TGTGCCAGCAGTCCGAGACAGGGACAGCCCCAGCATTTT,CASSPRQGQPQHF,TRBV6-1,.,TRBD1,TRBJ1-5